This is a list of T cell receptor beta chains from one sample in a study of post-analysis software for immune sequencing data. Via MiXCR, TCRdb re-called the PCR reads, giving one row per CDR3 protein. This table holds 600,000 to 750,000 distinct CDR3 sequences, 55% to 70% found once. Sequenced material: blood. Source of these receptors: a girl aged 2-15 years with multiple sclerosis. CDR3s leave out the opening cysteine and the closing phenylalanine or tryptophan. The D gene is left open where the match is weak. Some rows mark clone size as missing; the rest say once, few, many or name a class of expanded clone.

V	size	D	J	CDR3
TRBV29-1	.	TRBD2	TRBJ2-3	SVEGGDQY
TRBV6-5	.	.	TRBJ2-7	ASSSPTGEHYEQY
TRBV2	.	TRBD2	TRBJ2-5	ASSSPPGLQY
TRBV15	.	.	TRBJ2-1	ATSINTGNYYNKQF
TRBV7-2	.	TRBD1	TRBJ2-5	ASSLQGAVETQY
TRBV29-1	.	TRBD1	TRBJ1-1	SGGTANTEAF
TRBV29-1	few	.	TRBJ2-7	SVGTSYEQY
TRBV5-1	.	.	TRBJ2-1	ASSFVIGPIGDEQF
TRBV7-8	.	TRBD2	TRBJ2-5	ASGLGAGGPQETQY
TRBV5-5	.	.	TRBJ2-1	ASSFGANGEQF
TRBV2	.	TRBD2	TRBJ2-7	ASRAGLGLSDEQY
TRBV28	.	.	TRBJ2-7	ASHGFTYEQY
TRBV7-2	.	.	TRBJ2-1	ASSLVRTSIYNEQF
TRBV29-1	.	.	TRBJ2-3	SVQRSSADTQY
TRBV10-3	.	TRBD1	TRBJ1-2	AIGARGRLLGGYGYT
TRBV4-2	.	TRBD1	TRBJ1-5	ASSQMGTGDNQPQH
TRBV20-1	.	TRBD2	.	SARSSGNDEQY
TRBV5-5	.	.	TRBJ1-2	ASSFSPRDDYGYT
TRBV6-6	.	TRBD2	TRBJ2-3	ASRETSGGSTDTQY
TRBV2	once	.	TRBJ2-7	ASTRLGEDQY
TRBV11-2	.	TRBD2	TRBJ2-3	ASSLEAAGATDTQY
TRBV12-3/TRBV12-4	.	.	TRBJ2-1	ASSLADTYNEQF
TRBV5-1	.	.	TRBJ2-3	ASQEGRPTDTQY
TRBV6-4	few	TRBD1	TRBJ2-2	ASRTGVNTGELF
TRBV4-2	few	TRBD2	TRBJ2-1	ASSQDPQRGSNNEQF
TRBV10-3	.	TRBD2	TRBJ2-1	AVSESGEPYNEQF
TRBV29-1	.	.	TRBJ1-2	SVARGLNGYT
TRBV5-4	.	TRBD1	TRBJ2-3	ASSPGMRGQGDNTQY
TRBV12-5	.	.	TRBJ1-2	ASGLSGATGYT
TRBV12-3/TRBV12-4	.	TRBD1	TRBJ1-5	ASRTTGGYQPQH
TRBV6-5	.	TRBD1	TRBJ1-2	ASRPQGEGYGYT
TRBV5-1	.	TRBD1	TRBJ2-7	ASSLGQGARYEQY
TRBV5-6	.	TRBD1	.	ASSSWDRQETQY
TRBV11-2	.	.	TRBJ2-5	ASSLVWGAGETQY
TRBV4-1	.	.	TRBJ2-3	AGSLTPLRDTQY